This T cell receptor (beta chain) was identified in a study of CD8+CD57+ T cells in acquired aplastic anemia. General study points: The study found no significant CD8+ Simpson's diversity difference between patients and controls.

In patients chosen for sequencing, flow cytometry had shown CD8+CD57+ cell expansion. All participating patients were living with severe acquired aplastic anemia. The template used for profiling TCR beta VDJ and CDR3 was genomic DNA. MiXCR, applied by TCRdb to the reads, yields one record per CDR3 protein. The sample includes under 200,000 distinct CDR3 sequences, about two thirds seen only once; the top ten take under 60%. In regard to this clonotype: No antigen is known for it.

Trimming shortened V by 6 bases and J by 0 bases, and 11 bases separated the two germline ends. Germline V CDR1 and CDR2: LNHNV, YYDKDF (reference sequence). The CDR3 is 14 amino acids. The chain joins TRBV15 to TRBJ1-1; D remains unclear. Sequenced input: sorted CD4+, CD8+, or CD8+CD57+ T cells (not recorded which) from PBMCs. This TCR was recovered from a human donor with aplastic anemia. In nucleotides, the CDR3 is TGTGCCACCAGAGTTTGGGGTATGAACACTGAAGCTTTCTTT. It encodes CATRVWGMNTEAFF.